The present entry profiles one TCR beta chain with its context. Its antigen remains unknown. This sample is drawn from a study of shared clonotypes between healthy human individuals. The CDR3 runs to 15 residues. Trimming took 11 bases from V and 6 from J, leaving 25 bases between them. From germline, CDR1 is LGHNT and CDR2 FRNRAP. Study-level findings and limits: The study generally estimated greater richness for naive than memory subsets. Clonotype sharing among donors was thought likely to change with sequencing depth.

CD45RO-negative, CCR7-selected cells formed the naive CD8 fraction, which excluded terminally differentiated effector memory CD45RA+ cells. Sequencing was performed with immunoSEQ multiplex PCR; in TCRdb, only in-frame clones are kept and a portion is missing. The data show 550,000 to 750,000 clones, 95% to 96% seen once. The clonotype comes from a woman between 25 and 40 years old in good health. The sequenced material came from naive CD8+ T cells sorted from blood. The chain links TRBV12-5 to TRBJ2-5; D might be TRBD1 (6 bases). CDR3 loop: CAHLPQGREEKTQYF. Here the CDR3 DNA reads TGTGCTCACCTCCCCCAGGGGCGCGAGGAAAAGACCCAGTACTTC.